The source of this T cell receptor beta chain is a study of technical replicates of blood from a handful of donors. Assay used: immunoSEQ multiplex PCR; TCRdb lists only in-frame clones, some missing. The data contain tens of thousands of clones, about 87% of them singletons. The V end lost 1 base, the J end lost 8 bases, and 17 bases lay between the germline ends. The CDR3 consists of 15 residues. V gene TRBV23-1 combines with J gene TRBJ1-2, with D possibly being TRBD1 (5 bases). TRBV23-1 is filed as an ORF, its function uncertain. This sequence was found in a human donor in good health. Some clones in this sample may be carry-over from other donors' samples. What was sequenced was PBMCs. The CDR3 bases are TGCGCCAGCAGTCAATATCCAGGGCTGGGGGGAGGCTACACCTTC. Translation: CASSQYPGLGGGYTF.